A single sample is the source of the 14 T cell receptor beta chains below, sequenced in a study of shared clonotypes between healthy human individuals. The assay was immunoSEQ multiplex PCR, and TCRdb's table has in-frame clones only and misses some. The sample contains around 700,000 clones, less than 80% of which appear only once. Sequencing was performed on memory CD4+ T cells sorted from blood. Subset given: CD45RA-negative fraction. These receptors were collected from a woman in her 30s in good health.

CDR3 loop: CASSLEGTFDEQYF. CDR3 coding DNA: TGTGCCAGCAGCTTAGAAGGGACATTTGACGAGCAGTACTTC. The V gene is TRBV7-9, the J gene TRBJ2-7, with a tentative D call TRBD1 (6 bases). CDR3 length: 14 amino acids. V was pared by 1 base and J by 5 bases, with 12 bases between. Germline CDR1 SEHNR, CDR2 FQNEAQ (reference sequence).

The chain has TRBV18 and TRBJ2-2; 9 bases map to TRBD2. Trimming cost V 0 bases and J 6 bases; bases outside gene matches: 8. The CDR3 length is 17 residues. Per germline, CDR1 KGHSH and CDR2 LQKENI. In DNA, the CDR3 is TGTGCCAGCTCACCACCTCATCAAGCGGGAGGCCCCGGGGAGCTGTTTTTT. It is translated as CASSPPHQAGGPGELFF.

Here the CDR3 DNA reads TGTGCCAGCTCACCAGAAGCGGGAGGCACAGATACGCAGTATTTT. Translating gives CASSPEAGGTDTQYF. The chain uses TRBV18 and TRBJ2-3; 8 positions agree with TRBD2. In germline, CDR1 is KGHSH, CDR2 LQKENI. The J segment lost 1 base and the V segment lost 2 bases, leaving 2 bases of the junction unmatched. CDR3 length: 15 residues.

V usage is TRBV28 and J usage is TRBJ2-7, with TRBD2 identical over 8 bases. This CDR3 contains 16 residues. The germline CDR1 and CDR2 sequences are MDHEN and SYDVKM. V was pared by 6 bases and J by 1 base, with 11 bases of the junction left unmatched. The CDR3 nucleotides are TGTGCCAGCAGACTGATTCGGGGGGGCAGATCCTACGAGCAGTACTTC. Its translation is CASRLIRGGRSYEQYF.

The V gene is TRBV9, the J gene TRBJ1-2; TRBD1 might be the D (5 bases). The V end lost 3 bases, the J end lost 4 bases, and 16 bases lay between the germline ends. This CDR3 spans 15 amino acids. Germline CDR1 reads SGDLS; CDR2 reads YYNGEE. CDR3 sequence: CASSGWGQGGYGYTF. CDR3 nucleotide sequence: TGTGCCAGCAGCGGGTGGGGCCAGGGAGGCTATGGCTACACCTTC.

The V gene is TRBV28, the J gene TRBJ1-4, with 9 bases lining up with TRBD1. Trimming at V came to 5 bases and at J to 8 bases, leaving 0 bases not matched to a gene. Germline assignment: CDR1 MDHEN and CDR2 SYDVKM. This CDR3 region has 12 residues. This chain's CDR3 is CASSTGGEKLFF. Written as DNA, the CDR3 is TGTGCCAGCAGTACAGGGGGCGAAAAACTGTTTTTT.

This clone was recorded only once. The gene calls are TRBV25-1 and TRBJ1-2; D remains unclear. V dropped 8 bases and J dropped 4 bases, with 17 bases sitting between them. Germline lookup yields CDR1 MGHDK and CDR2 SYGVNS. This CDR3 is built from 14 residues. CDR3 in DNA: TGTGCCAGCGCCCCCCCGGGAACCGTCTATGGCTACACCTTC. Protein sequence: CASAPPGTVYGYTF.

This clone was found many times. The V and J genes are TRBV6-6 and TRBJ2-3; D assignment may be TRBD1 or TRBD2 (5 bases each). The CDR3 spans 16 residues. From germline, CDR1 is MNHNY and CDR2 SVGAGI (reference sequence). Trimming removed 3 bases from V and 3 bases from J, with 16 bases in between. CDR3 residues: CASSYGTLGRTDTQYF. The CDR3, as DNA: TGTGCCAGCAGTTATGGTACTTTGGGACGGACAGATACGCAGTATTTT.

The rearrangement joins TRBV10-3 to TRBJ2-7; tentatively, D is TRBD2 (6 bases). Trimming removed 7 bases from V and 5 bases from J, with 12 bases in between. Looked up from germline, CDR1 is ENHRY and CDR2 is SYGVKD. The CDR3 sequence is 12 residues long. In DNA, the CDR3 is TGTGCCATCACGGGGGTCGGTGACGAGCAGTACTTC. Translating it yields CAITGVGDEQYF.

CDR3 DNA: TGTGCCAGCTCACCCAAGGGACAGAACACTGAAGCTTTCTTT. It yields the protein CASSPKGQNTEAFF. V usage is TRBV18 and J usage is TRBJ1-1; tentatively, D is TRBD1 (6 bases). The germline CDR1 and CDR2 sequences are KGHSH and LQKENI. V was cut by 3 bases and J by 1 base, with 9 bases left in between. The CDR3 length is 14 residues.

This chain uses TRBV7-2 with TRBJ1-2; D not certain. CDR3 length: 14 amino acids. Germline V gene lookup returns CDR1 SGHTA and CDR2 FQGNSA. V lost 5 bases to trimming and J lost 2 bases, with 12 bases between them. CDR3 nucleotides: TGTGCCAGCAGCCTTCCAACACGCAACTATGGCTACACCTTC. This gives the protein CASSLPTRNYGYTF. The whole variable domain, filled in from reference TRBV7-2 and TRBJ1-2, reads GAGVSQSPSNKVTEKGKDVELRCDPISGHTALYWYRQSLGQGLEFLIYFQGNSAPDKSGLPSDRFSAERTGGSVSTLTIQRTQQEDSAVYLCASSLPTRNYGYTFGSGTRLTVV.

The CDR3, as DNA: TGCAGCGTTGTTTTGTCAGATACGCAGTATTTT. Translating gives CSVVLSDTQYF. V is TRBV29-1 and J is TRBJ2-3; D ambiguous. Deletions cut 4 bases from V and 4 bases from J, with 6 bases between. This CDR3 is built from 11 residues. In germline, CDR1 is SQVTM, CDR2 ANQGSEA.

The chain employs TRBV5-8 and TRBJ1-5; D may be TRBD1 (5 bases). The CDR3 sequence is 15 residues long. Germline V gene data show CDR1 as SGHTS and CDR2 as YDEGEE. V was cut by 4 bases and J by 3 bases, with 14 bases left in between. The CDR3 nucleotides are TGTGCCAGCAGCCGGGGGAGGATTGACAATCAGCCCCAGCATTTT. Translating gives CASSRGRIDNQPQHF.

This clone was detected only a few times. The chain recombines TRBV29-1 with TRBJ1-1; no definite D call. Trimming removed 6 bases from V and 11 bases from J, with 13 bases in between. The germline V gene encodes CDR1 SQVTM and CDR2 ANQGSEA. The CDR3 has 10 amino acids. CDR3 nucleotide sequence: TGCAGCGTCTATGACATGGACGCTTTCTTT. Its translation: CSVYDMDAFF.